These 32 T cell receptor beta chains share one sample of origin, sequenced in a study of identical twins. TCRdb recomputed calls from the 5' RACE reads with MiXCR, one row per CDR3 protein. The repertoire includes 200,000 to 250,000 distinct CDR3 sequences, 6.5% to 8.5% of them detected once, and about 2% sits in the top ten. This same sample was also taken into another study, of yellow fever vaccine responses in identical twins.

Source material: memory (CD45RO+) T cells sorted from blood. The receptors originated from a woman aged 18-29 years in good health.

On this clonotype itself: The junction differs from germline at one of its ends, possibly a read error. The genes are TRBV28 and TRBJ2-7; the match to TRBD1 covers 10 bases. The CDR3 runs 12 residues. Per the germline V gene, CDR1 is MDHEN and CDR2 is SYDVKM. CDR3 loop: CASSLRGQGCAF. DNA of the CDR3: TGTGCCAGCAGTCTACGGGGACAGGGGTGCGCGTTC.

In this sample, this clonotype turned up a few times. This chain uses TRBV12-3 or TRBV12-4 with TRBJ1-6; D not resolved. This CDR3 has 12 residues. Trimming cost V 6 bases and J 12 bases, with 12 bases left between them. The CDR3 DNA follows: TGTGCCAGCAGCTACGGGGTGGGACCCCTCCACTTT. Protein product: CASSYGVGPLHF.

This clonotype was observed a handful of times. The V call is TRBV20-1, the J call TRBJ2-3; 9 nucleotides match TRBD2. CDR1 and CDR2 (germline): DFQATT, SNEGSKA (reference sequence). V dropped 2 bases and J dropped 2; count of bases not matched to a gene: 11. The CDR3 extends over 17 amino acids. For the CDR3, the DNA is TGCAGTGCTAGATCAGAAGCGGGGGGAGGCGACACAGATACGCAGTATTTT. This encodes CSARSEAGGGDTDTQYF.

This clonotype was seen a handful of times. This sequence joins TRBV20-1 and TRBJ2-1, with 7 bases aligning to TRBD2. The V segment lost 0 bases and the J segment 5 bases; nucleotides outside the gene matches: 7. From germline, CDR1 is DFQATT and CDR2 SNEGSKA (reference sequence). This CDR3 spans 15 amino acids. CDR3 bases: TGCAGTGCTAGAGATCTGACTAGCTTTCACAATGAGCAGTTCTTC. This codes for CSARDLTSFHNEQFF.

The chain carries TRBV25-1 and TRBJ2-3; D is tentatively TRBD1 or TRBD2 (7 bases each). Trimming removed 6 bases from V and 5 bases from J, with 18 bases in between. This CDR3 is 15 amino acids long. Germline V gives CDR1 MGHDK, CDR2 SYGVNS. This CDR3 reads CASSRRQGGGDTQYF. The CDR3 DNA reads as TGTGCCAGCAGCCGACGACAGGGCGGGGGAGATACGCAGTATTTT. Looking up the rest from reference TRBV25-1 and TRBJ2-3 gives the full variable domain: EADIYQTPRYLVIGTGKKITLECSQTMGHDKMYWYQQDPGMELHLIHYSYGVNSTEKGDLSSESTVSRIRTEHFPLTLESARPSHTSQYLCASSRRQGGGDTQYFGPGTRLTVL.

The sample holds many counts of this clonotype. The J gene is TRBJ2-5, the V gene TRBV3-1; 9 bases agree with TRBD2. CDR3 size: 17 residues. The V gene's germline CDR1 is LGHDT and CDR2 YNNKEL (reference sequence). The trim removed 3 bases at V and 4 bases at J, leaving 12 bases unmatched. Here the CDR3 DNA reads TGTGCCAGCAGCCAGGCCCCGAGACTAGCGGTGGGAGAGACCCAGTACTTC. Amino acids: CASSQAPRLAVGETQYF.

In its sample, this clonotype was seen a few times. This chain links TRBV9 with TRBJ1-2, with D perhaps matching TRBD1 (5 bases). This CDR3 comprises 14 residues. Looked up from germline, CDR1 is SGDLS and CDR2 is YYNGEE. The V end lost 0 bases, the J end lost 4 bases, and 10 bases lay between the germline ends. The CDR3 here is CASSVAGQGYGYTF. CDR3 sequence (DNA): TGTGCCAGCAGCGTAGCCGGGCAGGGCTATGGCTACACCTTC.

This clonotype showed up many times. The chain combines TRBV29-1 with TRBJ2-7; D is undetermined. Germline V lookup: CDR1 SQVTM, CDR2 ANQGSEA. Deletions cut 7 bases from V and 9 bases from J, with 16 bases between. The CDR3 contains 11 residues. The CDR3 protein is CSGKIGDGQYF. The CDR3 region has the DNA TGCAGCGGCAAAATTGGAGACGGGCAGTACTTC.

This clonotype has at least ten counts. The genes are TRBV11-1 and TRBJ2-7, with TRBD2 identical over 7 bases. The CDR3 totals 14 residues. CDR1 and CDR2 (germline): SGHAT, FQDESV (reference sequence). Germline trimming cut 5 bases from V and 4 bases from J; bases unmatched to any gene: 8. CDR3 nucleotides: TGTGCCAGCAGCATCACGGGACTAAAATACGAGCAGTACTTC. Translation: CASSITGLKYEQYF.

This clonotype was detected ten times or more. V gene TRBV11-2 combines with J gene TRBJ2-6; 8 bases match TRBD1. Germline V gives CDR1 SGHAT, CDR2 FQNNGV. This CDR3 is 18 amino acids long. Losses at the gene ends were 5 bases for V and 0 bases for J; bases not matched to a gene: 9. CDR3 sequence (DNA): TGTGCCAGCAGCAGATGGACAGGGCAAACCTCTGGGGCCAACGTCCTGACTTTC. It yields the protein CASSRWTGQTSGANVLTF.

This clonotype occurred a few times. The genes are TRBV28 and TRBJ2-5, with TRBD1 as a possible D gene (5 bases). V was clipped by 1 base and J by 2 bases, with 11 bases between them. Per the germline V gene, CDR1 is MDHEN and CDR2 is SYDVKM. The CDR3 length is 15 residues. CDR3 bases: TGTGCCAGCAGTTTATCCACGACAGCGCAAGAGACCCAGTACTTC. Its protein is CASSLSTTAQETQYF.

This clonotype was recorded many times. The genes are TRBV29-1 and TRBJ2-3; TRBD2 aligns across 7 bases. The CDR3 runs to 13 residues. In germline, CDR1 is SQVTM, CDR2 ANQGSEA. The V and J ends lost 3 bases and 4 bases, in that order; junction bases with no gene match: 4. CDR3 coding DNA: TGCAGCGTTGAGGAGCGGGGCCCAGATACGCAGTATTTT. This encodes CSVEERGPDTQYF.

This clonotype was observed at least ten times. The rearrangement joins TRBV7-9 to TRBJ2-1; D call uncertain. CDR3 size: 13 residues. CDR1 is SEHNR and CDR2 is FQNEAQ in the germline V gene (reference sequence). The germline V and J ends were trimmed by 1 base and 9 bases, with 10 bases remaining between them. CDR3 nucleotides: TGTGCCAGCAGCTTAGAGGTTAGAGGTGAGCAGTTCTTC. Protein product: CASSLEVRGEQFF.

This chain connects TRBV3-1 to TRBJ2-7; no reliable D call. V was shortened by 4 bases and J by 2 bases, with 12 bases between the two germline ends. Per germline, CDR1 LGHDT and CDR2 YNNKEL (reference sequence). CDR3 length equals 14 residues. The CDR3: CASSPRPRTYEQYF. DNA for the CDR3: TGTGCCAGCAGCCCCAGACCCCGTACCTACGAGCAGTACTTC.

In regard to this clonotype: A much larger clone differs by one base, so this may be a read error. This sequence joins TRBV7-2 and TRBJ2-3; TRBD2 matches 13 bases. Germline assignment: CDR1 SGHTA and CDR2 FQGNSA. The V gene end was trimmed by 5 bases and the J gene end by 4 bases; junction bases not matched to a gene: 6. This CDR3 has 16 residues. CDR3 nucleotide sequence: TGTGCCAGCAGCCCCCAACTAGCGGGAGGGTCAGATACGCAGTATTTT. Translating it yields CASSPQLAGGSDTQYF.

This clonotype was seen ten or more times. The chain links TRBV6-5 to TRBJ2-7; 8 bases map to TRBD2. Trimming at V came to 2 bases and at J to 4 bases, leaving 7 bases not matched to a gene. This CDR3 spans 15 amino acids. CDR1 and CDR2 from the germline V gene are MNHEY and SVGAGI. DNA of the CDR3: TGTGCCAGCAGTTACGTGGAGGGCGGGAGGTACGAGCAGTACTTC. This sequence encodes CASSYVEGGRYEQYF.

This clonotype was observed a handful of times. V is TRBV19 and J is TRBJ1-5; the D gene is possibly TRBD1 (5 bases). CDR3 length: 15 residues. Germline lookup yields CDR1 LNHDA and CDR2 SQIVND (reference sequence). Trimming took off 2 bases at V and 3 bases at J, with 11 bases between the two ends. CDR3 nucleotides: TGTGCCAGTAGTATAAAGTCAGGGCTCAATCAGCCCCAGCATTTT. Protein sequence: CASSIKSGLNQPQHF.

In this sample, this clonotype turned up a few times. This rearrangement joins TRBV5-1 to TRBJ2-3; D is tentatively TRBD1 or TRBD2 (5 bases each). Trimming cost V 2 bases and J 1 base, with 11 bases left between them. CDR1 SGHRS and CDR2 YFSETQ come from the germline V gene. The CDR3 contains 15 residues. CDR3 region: CASSFTRDRTDTQYF. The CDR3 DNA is TGCGCCAGCAGCTTCACCAGGGACCGCACAGATACGCAGTATTTT.

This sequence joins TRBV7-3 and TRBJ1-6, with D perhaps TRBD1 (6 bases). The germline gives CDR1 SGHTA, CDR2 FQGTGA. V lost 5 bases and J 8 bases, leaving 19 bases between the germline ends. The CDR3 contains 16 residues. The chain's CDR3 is CASSPPAGGGYSPLHF. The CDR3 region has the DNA TGTGCCAGCAGCCCCCCGGCCGGGGGCGGATATTCACCCCTCCACTTT.

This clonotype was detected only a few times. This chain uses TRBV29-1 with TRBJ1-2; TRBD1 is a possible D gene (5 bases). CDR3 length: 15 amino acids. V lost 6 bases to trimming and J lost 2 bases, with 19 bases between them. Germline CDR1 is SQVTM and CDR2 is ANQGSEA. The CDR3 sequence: CSVLASGTANYGYTF. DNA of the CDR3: TGCAGCGTCCTCGCCTCGGGGACGGCGAACTATGGCTACACCTTC.

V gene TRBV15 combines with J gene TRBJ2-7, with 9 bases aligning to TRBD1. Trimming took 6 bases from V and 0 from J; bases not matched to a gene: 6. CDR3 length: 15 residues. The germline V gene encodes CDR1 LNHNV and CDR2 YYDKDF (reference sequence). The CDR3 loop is CATRLTGGSSYEQYF. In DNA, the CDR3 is TGTGCCACCAGACTGACAGGGGGGAGCTCCTACGAGCAGTACTTC.

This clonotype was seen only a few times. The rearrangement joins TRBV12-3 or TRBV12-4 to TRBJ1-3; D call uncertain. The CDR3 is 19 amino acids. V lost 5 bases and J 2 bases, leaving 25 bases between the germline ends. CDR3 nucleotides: TGTGCCAGCAGTCTAGTAAATTCGGGCCGGAAGGATCCTGGAAACACCATATATTTT. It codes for CASSLVNSGRKDPGNTIYF.

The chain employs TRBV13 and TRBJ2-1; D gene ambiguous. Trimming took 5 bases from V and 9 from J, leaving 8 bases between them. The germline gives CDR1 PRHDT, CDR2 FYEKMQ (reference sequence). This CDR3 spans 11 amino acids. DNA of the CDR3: TGTGCCAGCAGCATCAACACTGAGCAGTTCTTC. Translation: CASSINTEQFF.

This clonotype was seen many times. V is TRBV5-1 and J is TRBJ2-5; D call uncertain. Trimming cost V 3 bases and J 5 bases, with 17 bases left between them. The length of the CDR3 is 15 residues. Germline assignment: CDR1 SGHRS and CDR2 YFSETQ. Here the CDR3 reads CASSSGRGDAETQYF. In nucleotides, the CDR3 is TGCGCCAGCAGCTCCGGCCGTGGGGATGCGGAGACCCAGTACTTC. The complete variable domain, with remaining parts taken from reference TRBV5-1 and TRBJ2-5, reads KAGVTQTPRYLIKTRGQQVTLSCSPISGHRSVSWYQQTPGQGLQFLFEYFSETQRNKGNFPGRFSGRQFSNSRSEMNVSTLELGDSALYLCASSSGRGDAETQYFGPGTRLLVL.

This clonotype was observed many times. The CDR3 protein is CASSFQANSGYGYTF. The CDR3 nucleotides are TGTGCCAGCAGTTTTCAGGCAAACTCGGGCTATGGCTACACCTTC. This sequence joins TRBV28 and TRBJ1-2, with D uncertain. Germline-derived CDR1 and CDR2 are MDHEN and SYDVKM. The CDR3 is made up of 15 amino acids. V lost 3 bases and J 4 bases, leaving 15 bases between the germline ends.

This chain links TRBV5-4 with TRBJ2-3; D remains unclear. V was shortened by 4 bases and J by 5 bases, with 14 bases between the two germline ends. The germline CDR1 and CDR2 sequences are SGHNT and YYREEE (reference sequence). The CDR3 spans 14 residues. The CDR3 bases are TGTGCCAGCAGCGGAGCAGGAGCTAAAGATACGCAGTATTTT. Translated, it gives CASSGAGAKDTQYF.

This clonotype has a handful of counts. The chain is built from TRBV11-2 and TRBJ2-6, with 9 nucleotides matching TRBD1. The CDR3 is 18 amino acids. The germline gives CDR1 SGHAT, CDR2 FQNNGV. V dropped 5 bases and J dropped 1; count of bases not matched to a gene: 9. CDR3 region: CASSPPGQGPSGANVLTF. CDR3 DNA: TGTGCCAGCAGCCCTCCGGGACAGGGACCATCTGGGGCCAACGTCCTGACTTTC. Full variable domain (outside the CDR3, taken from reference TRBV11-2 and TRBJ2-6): EAGVAQSPRYKIIEKRQSVAFWCNPISGHATLYWYQQILGQGPKLLIQFQNNGVVDDSQLPKDRFSAERLKGVDSTLKIQPAKLEDSAVYLCASSPPGQGPSGANVLTFGAGSRLTVL.

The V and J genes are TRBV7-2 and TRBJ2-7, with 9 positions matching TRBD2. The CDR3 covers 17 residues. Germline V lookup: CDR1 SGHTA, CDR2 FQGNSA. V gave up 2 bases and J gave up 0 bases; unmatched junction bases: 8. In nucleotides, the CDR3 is TGTGCCAGCAGCTTAAAAGCGGGGGGTTCGAGCTCCTACGAGCAGTACTTC. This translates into CASSLKAGGSSSYEQYF.

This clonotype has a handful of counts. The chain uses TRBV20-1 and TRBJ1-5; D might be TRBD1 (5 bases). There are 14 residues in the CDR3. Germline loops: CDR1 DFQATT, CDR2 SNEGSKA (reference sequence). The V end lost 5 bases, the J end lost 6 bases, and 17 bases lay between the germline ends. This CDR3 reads CSALPPGKGQPQHF. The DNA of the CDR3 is TGCAGTGCTCTTCCCCCAGGGAAGGGTCAGCCCCAGCATTTT.

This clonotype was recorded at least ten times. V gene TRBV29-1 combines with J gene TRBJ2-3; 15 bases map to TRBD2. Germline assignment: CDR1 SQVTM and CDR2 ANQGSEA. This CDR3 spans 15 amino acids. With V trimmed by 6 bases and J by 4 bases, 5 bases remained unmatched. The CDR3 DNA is TGCAGCGTAACCGGGACTAGCGGGGGGTCAGATACGCAGTATTTT. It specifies CSVTGTSGGSDTQYF.

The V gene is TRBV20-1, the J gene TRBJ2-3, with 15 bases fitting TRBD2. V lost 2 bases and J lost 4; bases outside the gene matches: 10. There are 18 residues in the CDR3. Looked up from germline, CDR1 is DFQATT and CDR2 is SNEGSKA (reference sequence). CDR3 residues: CSARPGLGLAGGPDTQYF. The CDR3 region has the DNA TGCAGTGCTAGACCCGGGCTAGGACTAGCGGGAGGGCCAGATACGCAGTATTTT.

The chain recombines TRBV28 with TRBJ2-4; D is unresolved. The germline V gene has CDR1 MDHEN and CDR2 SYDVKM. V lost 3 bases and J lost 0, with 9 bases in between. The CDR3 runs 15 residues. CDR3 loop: CASSFLPGAKNIQYF. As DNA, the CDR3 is TGTGCCAGCAGTTTTCTTCCCGGAGCCAAAAACATTCAGTACTTC. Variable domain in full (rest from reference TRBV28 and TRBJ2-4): DVKVTQSSRYLVKRTGEKVFLECVQDMDHENMFWYRQDPGLGLRLIYFSYDVKMKEKGDIPEGYSVSREKKERFSLILESASTNQTSMYLCASSFLPGAKNIQYFGAGTRLSVL.